A selection of T cell receptor beta chains follows, all from one sample in a study of OX40 agonist ivuxolimab in advanced cancers. Libraries were prepared by immunoSEQ multiplex PCR; TCRdb keeps only in-frame clonotypes and omits some of them. This table holds more than 45,000 clones, around 82% found once. The sequenced sample was CD4+ or CD8+ T cells sorted from blood, obtained in a trial of the OX40 agonist ivuxolimab. These receptors all stem from an adult with an advanced solid tumor such as melanoma, head and neck, liver or kidney cancer. Both conserved end residues are part of each CDR3. The D gene is left open where the match is weak. Expanded clones are given a class, and other clones once, few, many or no size at all.

j_call | cdr3_length | clone_size | d_call | v_call | cdr3_nt | cdr3_aa
TRBJ1-1 | 15 | medium-sized | TRBD1 | TRBV11-2 | TGTGCCAGCAGCGCACACAGGGGGCCGAACACTGAAGCTTTCTTT | CASSAHRGPNTEAFF
TRBJ2-1 | 16 | many | NA | TRBV5-6 | TGTGCCAGCAGCTTGGAAGTGGTGAGCTCCTACAATGAGCAGTTCTTC | CASSLEVVSSYNEQFF
TRBJ2-1 | 11 | NA | NA | TRBV7-2 | TGTGCCAGCAGCATATACAATGAGCAGTTCTTC | CASSIYNEQFF
TRBJ1-5 | 14 | few | NA | TRBV5-1 | TGCGCCAGCAGCTTTTTGGGGGGAGATCAGCCCCAGCATTTT | CASSFLGGDQPQHF
TRBJ2-2 | 17 | NA | NA | TRBV5-6 | TGTGCCAGCAGCTTGGCCAGGCTAGCGAGAATTACCGGGGAGCTGTTTTTT | CASSLARLARITGELFF
TRBJ1-4 | 14 | NA | TRBD1 | TRBV2 | TGTGCCAGCAGTGTCTGGGACAGGGCTGAAAAACTGTTTTTT | CASSVWDRAEKLFF
TRBJ1-1 | 13 | NA | NA | TRBV6-5 | TGTGCCAGCAGTCCCCAGGGTAGCACCGAAGCTTTCTTT | CASSPQGSTEAFF
TRBJ2-7 | 15 | NA | NA | TRBV19 | TGTGCCAGTCAGGGTAAGGGTATCGGATCCTACGAGCAGTACTTC | CASQGKGIGSYEQYF
TRBJ2-1 | 15 | NA | TRBD1 | TRBV6-5 | TGTGCCAGCAGTTACTCCGGGACAGGGGAGTATGAGCAGTTCTTC | CASSYSGTGEYEQFF
TRBJ1-1 | 14 | few | NA | TRBV6-6 | TGTGCCAGCAGTTACAGCTTTTTGGACACTGAAGCTTTCTTT | CASSYSFLDTEAFF
TRBJ2-7 | 13 | NA | NA | TRBV6-1 | TGTGCCAGCAGTGTTGAGAACTCCTACGAGCAGTACTTC | CASSVENSYEQYF
TRBJ1-2 | 15 | NA | NA | TRBV15 | TGTGCCACCAGCAGAGTCGGGGGCGATGATTATGGCTACACCTTC | CATSRVGGDDYGYTF
TRBJ1-6 | 15 | NA | NA | TRBV7-2 | TGTGCCAGCAGCTCACCGACAGCCTATAATTCACCCCTCCACTTT | CASSSPTAYNSPLHF
TRBJ2-5 | 14 | NA | TRBD2 | TRBV7-8 | TGTGCCAGCAGCCAAGGGACTAGCGATACGACCCAGTACTTC | CASSQGTSDTTQYF
TRBJ2-5 | 14 | NA | TRBD2 | TRBV2 | TGTGCCAGCGGGCTAGCGGGAGGACAAGAGACCCAGTACTTC | CASGLAGGQETQYF
TRBJ2-1 | 14 | NA | NA | TRBV28 | TGTGCCAGCAGTTTACCGGGACTCTACAATGAGCAGTTCTTC | CASSLPGLYNEQFF
TRBJ1-5 | 17 | NA | NA | TRBV11-3 | TGTGCCAGCAGCGGTGACTCGTGGCTAGCTACAATAGGGGCCCAGCATTTT | CASSGDSWLATIGAQHF
TRBJ1-1 | 13 | NA | NA | TRBV5-1 | TGCGCCAGCAGCTTGGGAGGTAACACTGAAGCTTTCTTT | CASSLGGNTEAFF
TRBJ1-4 | 17 | NA | NA | TRBV2 | TGTGCCAGCAGAGGATCTGGAGGCCTAGCAACTAATGAAAAACTGTTTTTT | CASRGSGGLATNEKLFF
TRBJ1-1 | 18 | NA | TRBD1 | TRBV13 | TGTGCCAGCAGCTTAGGCAAGGGGGCTAAGACCAGGATCAGGGAAGCTTTCTTT | CASSLGKGAKTRIREAFF
TRBJ2-3 | 15 | once | NA | TRBV5-1 | TGCGCCAGCAGCTTGAGAAGAGATTTCACAGATACGCAGTATTTT | CASSLRRDFTDTQYF
TRBJ1-1 | 18 | NA | NA | TRBV21-1 | NA | CASSAVKRVGQGNTEAFF
TRBJ1-4 | 15 | NA | TRBD1 | TRBV6-5 | TGTGCCAGCAGCCCCTCTAGGACAGGGGTTGAAAAACTGTTTTTT | CASSPSRTGVEKLFF
TRBJ2-2 | 16 | few | NA | TRBV4-2 | TGTGCCAGCAGCCCAATAGCAGCGAGTAACACCGGGGAGCTGTTTTTT | CASSPIAASNTGELFF
TRBJ2-2 | 20 | NA | TRBD2 | TRBV15 | TGTGCCACCAGCGGACGGGGGGGGACTAGCGGAATCTCGAACACCGGGGAGCTGTTTTTT | CATSGRGGTSGISNTGELFF
TRBJ1-1 | 15 | NA | TRBD1 | TRBV27 | TGTGCCAGCAGTTCCCGGACAGGCTTGAACACTGAAGCTTTCTTT | CASSSRTGLNTEAFF
TRBJ1-2 | 12 | NA | TRBD1 | TRBV7-9 | TGTGCCAGTGAACAGGGGCGCTATGGCTACACCTTC | CASEQGRYGYTF
TRBJ2-7 | 14 | NA | NA | TRBV18 | TGTGCCAGCTCACCACTAGACATAAGCCTCGAGCAGTACTTC | CASSPLDISLEQYF
TRBJ2-7 | 14 | NA | TRBD2 | TRBV11-3 | TGTGCCAGCAGCGGGACTAGCGGAGGCTACGAGCAGTACTTC | CASSGTSGGYEQYF
TRBJ1-5 | 14 | NA | TRBD1 | TRBV2 | TGTGCCAGCATCGGAGGGGGCGGCAATCAGCCCCAGCATTTT | CASIGGGGNQPQHF
TRBJ2-7 | 13 | NA | TRBD1 | TRBV7-9 | TGTGCCAGCAGCCGACAGGGAATAGGAGAGCAGTACTTC | CASSRQGIGEQYF
TRBJ2-1 | 16 | NA | TRBD2 | TRBV18 | TGTGCCAGCTCACCACCGGGAGCGGGAGTGAAGGATGAGCAGTTCTTC | CASSPPGAGVKDEQFF
TRBJ1-2 | 15 | NA | NA | TRBV9 | TGTGCCAGCAACCCCGGGACACCTATGACCGGCGGCTACACCTTC | CASNPGTPMTGGYTF
TRBJ2-2 | 18 | NA | NA | TRBV14 | TGTGCCAGCAGCCAATCCGGGGGTAGCGTACGGCGCACCGGGGAGCTGTTTTTT | CASSQSGGSVRRTGELFF
TRBJ1-4 | 14 | NA | TRBD1 | TRBV28 | TGTGCCAGCAGTTTTTTCAGGGGGAGGGAAAAACTGTTTTTT | CASSFFRGREKLFF
TRBJ2-7 | 14 | NA | TRBD1 | TRBV5-4 | TGTGCCAGCAGCGCGGACAGGCCCTCCTACGAGCAGTACTTC | CASSADRPSYEQYF
TRBJ1-4 | 14 | NA | TRBD1 | TRBV7-9 | TGTGCCAGCAGCTTAGACAGGGGGAGTGAAAAACTGTTTTTT | CASSLDRGSEKLFF
TRBJ1-2 | 14 | NA | NA | TRBV6-5 | TGTGCCAGCAGGACCGAACAGGGAAACTATGGCTACACCTTC | CASRTEQGNYGYTF
TRBJ2-7 | 14 | NA | TRBD2 | TRBV5-1 | TGCGCCAGCAGCAGAGCGGGAGACTCCTACGAGCAGTACTTC | CASSRAGDSYEQYF
TRBJ1-4 | 13 | NA | TRBD1 | TRBV6-5 | TGTGCCAGCAGAAACAGGGGGCGTGAAAAACTGTTTTTT | CASRNRGREKLFF
TRBJ2-1 | 12 | NA | NA | TRBV28 | TGTGCCAGCAGTTTGAGCTACAATGAGCAGTTCTTC | CASSLSYNEQFF
TRBJ2-4 | 15 | NA | TRBD2 | TRBV7-2 | TGTGCCAGCAGCTTAGCGGGAGGGGCCAAAAACATTCAGTACTTC | CASSLAGGAKNIQYF
TRBJ1-3 | 14 | NA | NA | TRBV19 | TGTGCCAGTACCCCGGGCGGTTCTGGAAACACCATATATTTT | CASTPGGSGNTIYF
TRBJ2-5 | 15 | few | TRBD2 | TRBV28 | TGTGCCAGCAGTTTTACGGGAGGACTAAAAGAGACCCAGTACTTC | CASSFTGGLKETQYF
TRBJ1-2 | 13 | NA | TRBD1 | TRBV7-9 | TGTGCCAGCATAAGGACAGGGGGACATGGCTACACCTTC | CASIRTGGHGYTF